This T cell receptor beta chain comes out of a study of vaccination and CD4 T cells after COVID-19. The overall study: Convalescent donors: six male, four female; seven Caucasian, two Asian, one multiracial, two Hispanic. The stimulating agents, overlapping spike peptides, came from SARS-CoV-2, HCoV-NL63, HCoV-OC43 and HCoV-229E.

Study conclusions and caveats: The authors studied relatively few convalescent patients and analyzed no early post-infection timepoints.

An Oncomine TCR Beta short-read assay was used to sequence the DNA from cultured CD4+ T cells. One entry per CDR3 protein results from TCRdb running MiXCR on the PCR reads. The table has roughly 20,000 distinct CDR3 sequences, over 60% seen once. Germline loops: CDR1 LNHDA, CDR2 SQIVND (reference sequence). V dropped 6 bases and J dropped 5 bases, with 11 bases sitting between them. The CDR3 spans 13 residues. The sample's treatment: roughly nine-day PBMC culture with coronavirus spike peptide pools or control peptides (ViraFEST assay). Antigen-specific T cell expansion with peptide pools preceded TCR sequencing in the ViraFEST approach. With respect to this clonotype: Its antigen remains unidentified.

Sequencing was done on a sample of CD4+ T cells from blood, cultured in vitro. The gene calls are TRBV19 and TRBJ1-5; the D is unclear. The sequence derives from a human donor who had recovered from COVID-19. CDR3 protein: CASRVESDQPQHF. The CDR3 nucleotides are TGTGCCAGTAGGGTGGAGAGCGATCAGCCCCAGCATTTT.